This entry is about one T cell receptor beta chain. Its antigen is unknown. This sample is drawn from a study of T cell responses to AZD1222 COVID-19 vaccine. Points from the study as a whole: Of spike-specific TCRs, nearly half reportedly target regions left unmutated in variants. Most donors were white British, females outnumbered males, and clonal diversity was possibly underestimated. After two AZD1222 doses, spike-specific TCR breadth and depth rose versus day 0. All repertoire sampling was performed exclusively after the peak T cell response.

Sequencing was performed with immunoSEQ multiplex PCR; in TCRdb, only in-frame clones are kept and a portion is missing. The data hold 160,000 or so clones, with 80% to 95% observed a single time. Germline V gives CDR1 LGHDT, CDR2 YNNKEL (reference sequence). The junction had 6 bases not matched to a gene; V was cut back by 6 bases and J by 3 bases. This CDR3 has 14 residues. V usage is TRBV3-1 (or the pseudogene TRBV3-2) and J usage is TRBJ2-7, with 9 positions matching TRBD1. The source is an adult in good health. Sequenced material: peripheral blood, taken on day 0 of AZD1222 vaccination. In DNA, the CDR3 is TGTGCCAGCAGTCTACTGACAGGGGGCTACGAGCAGTACTTC. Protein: CASSLLTGGYEQYF.